The T cell receptor (beta chain) under discussion was sequenced for a study of shared clonotypes between healthy human individuals. General study points: An effect of sequencing depth on clonotype sharing among donors was expected.

The V gene lost 4 bases and the J gene lost 1 base, with 7 bases spanning the gap. The CDR3 contains 12 residues. Per germline, CDR1 SQVTM and CDR2 ANQGSEA. TCRdb's table, derived via immunoSEQ multiplex PCR, lists solely in-frame clones and lacks some. The sample records about 2.3 million clones, 85% to 95% being singletons. Worth noting for this clone: The antigen remains unidentified.

The chain employs TRBV29-1 and TRBJ2-5; no clear D gene. Source material: naive CD4+ T cells from PBMCs. The sample's subset: CD45RA+ positively selected. This TCR was recovered from a man between 18 and 29 years old in good health. Some clones in this sample may be carry-over from other donors' samples. As DNA, the CDR3 is TGCAGCGTTGTCATGGCCCAAGAGACCCAGTACTTC. Amino acid sequence: CSVVMAQETQYF.